The rows below give T cell receptor beta chains drawn from one sample of a study of identical twins. MiXCR was run by TCRdb on the 5' RACE reads, yielding one entry per CDR3 protein. This table holds roughly 1.6 million distinct CDR3 sequences, around 29% found once. What was sequenced was cord blood. The receptors originated from a newborn girl in good health. Both conserved end residues are part of each CDR3. Each record gives: clone size, J gene, V gene, D gene, CDR3 DNA, CDR3 protein. D genes are given only for firm matches. The size of a clone is reported for some rows only, either as once, few or many, or as a class for expanded clones.

few | TRBJ1-1 | TRBV18 | . | TGTGCCAGCTCACCATTCAGGGGAGACACTGAAGCTTTCTTT | CASSPFRGDTEAFF
. | TRBJ2-5 | TRBV2 | TRBD2 | TGTGCCAGCAGCCCGGGGGGGGCCCTCGAGACCCAGTACTTC | CASSPGGALETQYF
. | TRBJ2-2 | TRBV12-3/TRBV12-4 | TRBD2 | TGTGCCAGCACCCTAGCGGGGGCCTACGGGGAGCTGTTTTTT | CASTLAGAYGELFF
once | TRBJ2-2 | TRBV28 | . | TGTGCCAGCAGTTTCCCCTCCCGGGGCACCGGGGAGCTGTTTTTT | CASSFPSRGTGELFF
once | TRBJ2-1 | TRBV29-1 | TRBD2 | TGCAGCTCGACAGCCGGGACTACCCACAATGAGCGGTTCTTC | CSSTAGTTHNERFF
once | TRBJ2-4 | TRBV12-3/TRBV12-4 | . | TGTGCCAGCAGTTTAAGGACCGACCCTCTGTTCTTC | CASSLRTDPLFF
. | TRBJ2-3 | TRBV12-3/TRBV12-4 | TRBD2 | TGTGCCAGCAGCGACCAACGCGGGAGAGTGGGGACAGATACGCAGTATTTT | CASSDQRGRVGTDTQYF
. | TRBJ2-1 | TRBV25-1 | . | TGTGCCAGCAGTGAAAAGGGCCAGGGCAACTACAATGAGCAGTTCTTC | CASSEKGQGNYNEQFF
many | TRBJ1-2 | TRBV2 | . | TGTGCCAGCAGTGAGAAAGCGGGATATGGCTACACCTTC | CASSEKAGYGYTF
few | TRBJ2-3 | TRBV20-1 | TRBD2 | TGCAGTGCTAGGCCCCCCGGAATTAGCGGGGGGGCGACAGATACGCAGTATTTT | CSARPPGISGGATDTQYF
. | TRBJ1-4 | TRBV4-2 | . | TGTGCCAGCAGCCAACACGGTCGCATGGCGGAAGGGGAAAAACTGTTTTTT | CASSQHGRMAEGEKLFF
. | TRBJ1-5 | TRBV20-1 | . | TGCAGTGCTAGACTCTCAGGGTATCAGCCCCAGCATTTT | CSARLSGYQPQHF
. | TRBJ2-1 | TRBV19 | TRBD2 | TGTGCCAGTAGTTGGCTAGCGGGATACAATGAGCAGTTCTTC | CASSWLAGYNEQFF
once | TRBJ2-7 | TRBV12-3/TRBV12-4 | . | TGTGCCAGCAGTTTAGCGTACGGGCGGGATACCTACAATGAGCAGTACTTC | CASSLAYGRDTYNEQYF
. | TRBJ2-3 | TRBV3-1 | TRBD2 | TGTGCCAGCAGCCAAGCTAGCGGACGCGGCAATACGCAGTATTTT | CASSQASGRGNTQYF